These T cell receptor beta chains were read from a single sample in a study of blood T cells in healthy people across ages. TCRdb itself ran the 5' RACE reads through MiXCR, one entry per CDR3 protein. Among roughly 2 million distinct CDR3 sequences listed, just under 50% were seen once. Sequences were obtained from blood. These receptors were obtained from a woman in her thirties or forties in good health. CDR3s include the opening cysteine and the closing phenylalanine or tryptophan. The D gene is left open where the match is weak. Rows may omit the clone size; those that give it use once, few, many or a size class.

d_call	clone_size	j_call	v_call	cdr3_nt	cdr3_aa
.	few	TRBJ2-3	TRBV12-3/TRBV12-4	TGTGCCAGCAGCCCCCGGATGGGCACAGATACGCAGTATTTT	CASSPRMGTDTQYF
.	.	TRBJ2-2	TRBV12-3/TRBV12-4	TGTGCCAGCTCTGGGGGGTTCGCGAACACCGGGGAGCTGTTTTTT	CASSGGFANTGELFF
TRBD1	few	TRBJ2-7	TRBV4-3	TGCGCCAGCCCGGGACAGGGTAGCTCCTACGAGCAGTACTTC	CASPGQGSSYEQYF
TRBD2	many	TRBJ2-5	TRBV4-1	TGCGCCAGCAGCCGCGGGACTAGCGGGGAAGAGACCCAGTACTTC	CASSRGTSGEETQYF
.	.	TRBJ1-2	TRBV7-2	TGTGCCAACAGCGCCGGCCCTAACTATGGCTACACCTTC	CANSAGPNYGYTF
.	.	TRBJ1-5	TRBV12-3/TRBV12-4	TGTGCCAGCACCATCGACAGATACAGTAATCAGCCCCAGCATTTT	CASTIDRYSNQPQHF
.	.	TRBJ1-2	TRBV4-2	TGTGCCAGCAGCCTCAGATCCCACGGGGGCGATGGCTACACCTTC	CASSLRSHGGDGYTF
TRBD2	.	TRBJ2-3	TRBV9	TGTGCCAGCAGCGTAGAGGCGGGGGACCTTACGCAGTATTTT	CASSVEAGDLTQYF
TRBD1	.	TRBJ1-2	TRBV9	TGTGCCAGCAGCGGCTCGGGGACAGGGCGGAACTATGGCTACACCTTC	CASSGSGTGRNYGYTF
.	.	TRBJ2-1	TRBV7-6	TGTGCCAGCAGCGCTAGCGCGATCAATGAGCAGTTCTTC	CASSASAINEQFF
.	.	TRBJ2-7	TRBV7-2	TGTGCCAGCAGCCCTGGGCCACTTTCCTACGAGCAGTACTTC	CASSPGPLSYEQYF
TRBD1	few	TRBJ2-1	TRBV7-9	TGTGCCAGCAGCCCCCCGGACAGGGGGATATACAATGAGCAGTTCTTC	CASSPPDRGIYNEQFF
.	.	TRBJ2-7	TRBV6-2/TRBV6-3	TGTGCCAGCAGTCGACCGGGACGGGGGACGGGGGAGCAGTACTTC	CASSRPGRGTGEQYF
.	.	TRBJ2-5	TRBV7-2	TGTGCCAGCAGCTTAGTCCCTCTAGCGTTAGAGACCCAGTACTTC	CASSLVPLALETQYF
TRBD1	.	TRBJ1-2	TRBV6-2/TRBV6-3	TGTGCCAGCAGTTACTCTCAGGGGGCTACCTATGGCTACACCTTC	CASSYSQGATYGYTF
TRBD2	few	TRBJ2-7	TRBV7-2	TGTGCCAGCAGCTCCGGACTAGCGGGGGGGGCCAATGAGCAGTACTTC	CASSSGLAGGANEQYF
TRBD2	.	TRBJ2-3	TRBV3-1	TGTGCCAGCAGCCACAGCGGGGGGGCCAGTTTGGATACGCAGTATTTT	CASSHSGGASLDTQYF
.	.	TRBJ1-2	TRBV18	TGTGCCAGCTCACCGGGGCCTATAGATGGCTACACCTTC	CASSPGPIDGYTF
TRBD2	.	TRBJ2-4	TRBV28	TGTGCCAGCAGTAGAAGCGGGGGGGTCAACATTCAGTACTTC	CASSRSGGVNIQYF
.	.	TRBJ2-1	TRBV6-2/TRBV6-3	TGTGCCAGCAGTTACTACGGAAATGAGCAGTTCTTC	CASSYYGNEQFF
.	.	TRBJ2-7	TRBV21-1	TGTGCCAGCAGCAAAGCTCGGGTACAAGGGTGCTACGAGCAGTACTTC	CASSKARVQGCYEQYF
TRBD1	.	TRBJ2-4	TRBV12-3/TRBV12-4	TGTGCCAGCACCCAGACAGGGCTGATAGCCAAAAACATTCAGTACTTC	CASTQTGLIAKNIQYF
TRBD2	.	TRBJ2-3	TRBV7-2	TGTGCCAGCAGCTTTTTAGCGGGTGGGCGAATAGATACGCAGTATTTT	CASSFLAGGRIDTQYF
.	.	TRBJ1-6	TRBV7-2	TGTGCCAGCAGCTTACTAGGGTATAAATCACCCCTCCACTTT	CASSLLGYKSPLHF
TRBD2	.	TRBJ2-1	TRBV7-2	TGTGCCAGCAGCTTAGTTAGTCCGGGGGGAGCAAATGAGCAGTTCTTC	CASSLVSPGGANEQFF
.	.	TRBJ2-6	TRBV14	TGTGCCAGCAGCCAAATGGGGTGGGCCTCTGGGGCCAACGTCCTGACTTTC	CASSQMGWASGANVLTF
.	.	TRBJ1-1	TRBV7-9	TGTGCCAGCAGCCGACCCGGGACGCAAAACACTGAAGCTTTCTTT	CASSRPGTQNTEAFF
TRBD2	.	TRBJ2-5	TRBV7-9	TGTGCCAGCAGAGCCCTGGGAGGGCCCTTATTGTACTTC	CASRALGGPLLYF
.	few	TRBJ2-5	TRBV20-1	TGCAGTGCTAGTTTGACGGACACCCGACAAGAGACCCAGTACTTC	CSASLTDTRQETQYF
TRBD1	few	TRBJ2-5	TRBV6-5	TGTGCCAGCAGACTTACCGGGACAGGGGGCCGGGAGCAGTACTTC	CASRLTGTGGREQYF
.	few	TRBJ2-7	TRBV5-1	TGCGCCAGCAGCGCCAATCAGGGCTACGAGCAGTACTTC	CASSANQGYEQYF
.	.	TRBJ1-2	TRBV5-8	TGTGCCAGCAGCTTGGCTTCTCGGGGAGGCTACACCTTC	CASSLASRGGYTF
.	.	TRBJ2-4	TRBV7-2	TGTGCCAGCAGCTTAGCGGCAGGGACGAGGTACATTCAGTACTTC	CASSLAAGTRYIQYF
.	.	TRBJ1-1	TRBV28	TGTGCCAGCAGCCTGAGGGGGAGGTACACTGAAGCTTTCTTT	CASSLRGRYTEAFF
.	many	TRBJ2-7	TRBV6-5	TGTGCCAGCAGTACCGCCGGGACCCCCCGATCGCAGTACTTC	CASSTAGTPRSQYF
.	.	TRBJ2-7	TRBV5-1	TGCGCCAGCAGCTTGGGATACCTCCCTGGGGACGAGCAGTACTTC	CASSLGYLPGDEQYF
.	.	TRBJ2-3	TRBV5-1	TGCGCCAGCAGCTTCGGGGAATTACAAACCTATACGCAGTATTTT	CASSFGELQTYTQYF
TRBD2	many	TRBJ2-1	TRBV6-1	TGTGCCAGCAGTGAAAGACTAGCGGCTTCCAATGAGCAGTTCTTC	CASSERLAASNEQFF
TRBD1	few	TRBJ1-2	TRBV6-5	TGTGCCAGCAGTAAACAGACAGGGAACGGCTACACCTTC	CASSKQTGNGYTF
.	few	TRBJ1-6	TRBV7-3	TGTGCCAGCAGCTTCGACCTGGGAAATTCACCCCTCCACTTT	CASSFDLGNSPLHF
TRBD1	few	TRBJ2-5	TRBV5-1	TGCGCCAGTTGGCCGGGACAGGGGGCGTCAGAGACCCAGTACTTC	CASWPGQGASETQYF
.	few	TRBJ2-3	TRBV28	TGTGCCAGCAGTCCGCCCGGGCCCGCGGATACGCAGTATTTT	CASSPPGPADTQYF
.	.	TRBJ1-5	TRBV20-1	TGCAGTGCCCTCAAAGGGACACAATTTAATCAGCCCCAGCATTTT	CSALKGTQFNQPQHF
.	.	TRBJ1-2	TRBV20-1	TGCAGTGCCTCGGGGGCAGGTGACTATGGCTACACCTTC	CSASGAGDYGYTF
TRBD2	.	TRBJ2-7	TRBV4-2	TGTGCCAGCAGCCAAGACATCCCCGGCGGGGGGGCCTCCTACGAGCAGTACTTC	CASSQDIPGGGASYEQYF